These 10 T cell receptor beta chains originate from one sample sequenced in a study of OX40 agonist ivuxolimab in advanced cancers. TCRdb's copy holds only in-frame clones and misses some; the assay was immunoSEQ multiplex PCR. The data hold 75,000 to 100,000 clones, with approximately 90% observed a single time. The input for sequencing was CD4+ or CD8+ T cells sorted from blood, taken in a trial of the OX40 agonist ivuxolimab. Receptors were obtained from an adult with an advanced solid tumor such as melanoma, head and neck, liver or kidney cancer.

The V call is TRBV2, the J call TRBJ1-2, with TRBD1 matching over 7 bases. The V gene end was trimmed by 1 base and the J gene end by 7 bases; junction bases not matched to a gene: 3. CDR1 and CDR2 from the germline V gene are SNHLY and FYNNEI. This CDR3 spans 13 amino acids. CDR3 in DNA: TGTGCCAGCAGTGAAGAGGGGGCGGGTGGCTACACCTTC. Encoded protein: CASSEEGAGGYTF.

The gene calls are TRBV18 and TRBJ2-3; D remains unclear. The CDR3 totals 13 residues. Germline CDR1 reads KGHSH; CDR2 reads LQKENI. The germline V and J ends were trimmed by 2 bases and 0 bases, with 3 bases remaining between them. CDR3 nucleotide sequence: TGTGCCAGCTCACCAGCTAGCACAGATACGCAGTATTTT. This translates into CASSPASTDTQYF.

This clone appeared once. The gene calls are TRBV19 and TRBJ2-3, with 9 nucleotides matching TRBD2. This CDR3 has 14 residues. Losses at the gene ends were 6 bases for V and 2 bases for J; bases not matched to a gene: 3. CDR1 and CDR2 from the germline V gene are LNHDA and SQIVND (reference sequence). The CDR3 coding sequence is TGTGCCAGTAGAACTAGCGGGTTCACAGATACGCAGTATTTT. Translation gives CASRTSGFTDTQYF.

The V call is TRBV28, the J call TRBJ2-1, with a tentative D call TRBD2 (6 bases). The CDR3 consists of 16 residues. CDR1 and CDR2 (germline): MDHEN, SYDVKM. V was shortened by 0 bases and J by 11 bases, with 20 bases between the two germline ends. The DNA for the CDR3 is TGTGCCAGCAGTTTATGGGAGAGCGGGCGGAGCAGTCAGCAGTTCTTC. As protein: CASSLWESGRSSQQFF.

This chain connects TRBV5-6 to TRBJ2-1, with a tentative D call TRBD2 (6 bases). Germline loops: CDR1 SGHDT, CDR2 YYEEEE. The CDR3 consists of 17 residues. V was trimmed by 1 base and J by 0 bases, leaving 14 bases between them. The CDR3 sequence is CASSLIGGRSSYNEQFF. For the CDR3, the DNA is TGTGCCAGCAGCTTGATCGGGGGACGAAGCTCCTACAATGAGCAGTTCTTC.

This chain joins TRBV30 and TRBJ2-1; TRBD1 is a possible D gene (6 bases). Germline values: CDR1 GTSNPN, CDR2 SVGIG (reference sequence). This CDR3 contains 14 residues. The germline V and J ends were trimmed by 0 bases and 7 bases, with 13 bases remaining between them. CDR3 nucleotides: TGTGCCTGGAGTGTCTGGGGGCAGAGAAATGAGCAGTTCTTC. This translates into CAWSVWGQRNEQFF.

The V call is TRBV9, the J call TRBJ1-4, with 7 bases matching TRBD1. Trimming took 6 bases from V and 9 from J; bases not matched to a gene: 11. This CDR3 spans 14 amino acids. CDR1 and CDR2 from the germline V gene are SGDLS and YYNGEE. DNA for the CDR3: TGTGCCAGCACCGAGACAGGGTCTGCGAAAAAACTGTTTTTT. It encodes CASTETGSAKKLFF.

The chain links TRBV5-5 to TRBJ1-5; TRBD1 matches at 9 bases. Germline CDR1 reads SGHKS; CDR2 reads YYEKEE (reference sequence). The CDR3 length is 15 residues. J was trimmed by 7 bases and V by 4 bases; bases with no gene match: 9. The CDR3 region has the DNA TGTGCCAGCAGCAGAGGGGGGACAGGGTACCAGCCCCAGCATTTT. Translating it yields CASSRGGTGYQPQHF. Complete variable domain (other parts from reference TRBV5-5 and TRBJ1-5): DAGVTQSPTHLIKTRGQQVTLRCSPISGHKSVSWYQQVLGQGPQFIFQYYEKEERGRGNFPDRFSARQFPNYSSELNVNALLLGDSALYLCASSRGGTGYQPQHFGDGTRLSIL.

The chain links TRBV2 to TRBJ2-1; 7 positions match TRBD1. J lost 5 bases, V lost 8 bases, and 3 bases had no gene match. Per germline, CDR1 SNHLY and CDR2 FYNNEI. This CDR3 region has 12 residues. CDR3 sequence reads: CASRTGDNEQFF. CDR3 in DNA: TGTGCCAGCCGGACAGGAGACAATGAGCAGTTCTTC.

The rearrangement links TRBV9 to TRBJ2-3, with 11 bases identical to TRBD2. The CDR3 has 16 residues. V lost 3 bases, J lost 0 bases, and 3 bases stayed unmatched. In germline, CDR1 is SGDLS, CDR2 YYNGEE. CDR3: CASSDTSGRSTDTQYF. The CDR3 coding sequence is TGTGCCAGCAGCGATACTAGCGGGAGAAGCACAGATACGCAGTATTTT.